A selection of T cell receptor beta chains follows, all from one sample in a study of blood T cell repertoires in COVID-19. Assay: immunoSEQ multiplex PCR; the TCRdb copy retains only in-frame clones and omits some. In the table there are around 140,000 clones, around 83% of which are singletons. Material for sequencing was peripheral blood. These receptor sequences come from a human donor with acute or convalescent COVID-19. The donor label of this sample is uncertain. CDR3s include the opening cysteine and the closing phenylalanine or tryptophan. D genes are given only for firm matches. Clone size appears in some rows only: once, few, many, or a class for an expanded clone.

>TRBJ2-3|.|TRBD2|TRBV6-5
CASSSTLAGAVDTQYF
TGTGCCAGCAGTTCGACCTTAGCGGGAGCAGTAGATACGCAGTATTTT
>TRBJ1-3|.|.|TRBV7-3
CASSPQAGNGNTIYF
TGTGCCAGCAGCCCCCAGGCAGGGAACGGAAACACCATATATTTT
>TRBJ1-2|.|TRBD1|TRBV5-4
CASSPGQVQGYTF
TGTGCCAGCAGCCCCGGACAGGTACAAGGCTACACCTTC
>TRBJ1-2|.|.|TRBV5-1
CASSYGQNSNYGYTF
TGCGCCAGCAGCTATGGACAGAATTCTAACTATGGCTACACCTTC
>TRBJ1-1|.|.|TRBV28
CASSLDFTEAFF
TGTGCCAGCAGCTTGGACTTCACTGAAGCTTTCTTT
>TRBJ2-1|.|TRBD1|TRBV9
CASSVSREGTDYNEQFF
TGTGCCAGCAGCGTATCTCGGGAAGGGACAGATTACAATGAGCAGTTCTTC
>TRBJ1-2|.|.|TRBV7-9
CASSTRFRGRNYGYTF
TGTGCCAGCAGCACGCGCTTCAGGGGTAGAAACTATGGCTACACCTTC
>TRBJ1-1|.|.|TRBV6-1
CASLQLRRSTEAFF
TGTGCCAGCCTCCAACTCCGAAGAAGCACTGAAGCTTTCTTT
>TRBJ1-5|.|TRBD1|TRBV4-3
CASSQDGQGAQPQHF
TGCGCCAGCAGCCAAGATGGGCAGGGGGCCCAGCCCCAGCATTTT
>TRBJ2-3|once|.|TRBV19
CASSIGRETDTQYF
TGTGCCAGTAGTATTGGCCGGGAAACAGATACGCAGTATTTT
>TRBJ2-3|.|TRBD2|TRBV24-1
CATSDSVSGSTRYTQYF
TGTGCCACCAGTGATTCGGTTAGCGGGAGCACCCGATATACGCAGTATTTT
>TRBJ1-1|.|.|TRBV10-3
CAILDRFNTEAFF
TGTGCCATCTTGGACAGATTTAACACTGAAGCTTTCTTT
>TRBJ1-6|.|.|TRBV6-4
CASSVQANSPLHF
TGTGCCAGCAGTGTGCAAGCCAATTCACCCCTCCACTTT
>TRBJ2-4|.|.|TRBV11-1
CASSADTNIQYF
TGTGCCAGCAGCGCGGACACAAACATTCAGTACTTC
>TRBJ2-5|.|.|TRBV28
CASTRWGGQQETQYF
TGTGCCAGCACTAGATGGGGGGGCCAACAAGAGACCCAGTACTTC
>TRBJ2-1|.|TRBD2|TRBV7-3
CASSLGGGAPNEQFF
TGTGCCAGCAGCTTAGGCGGGGGGGCTCCCAATGAGCAGTTCTTC
>TRBJ1-2|once|TRBD1|TRBV7-2
CASSTTGGVGLRGYTF
TGTGCCAGCAGCACGACAGGGGGGGTCGGCCTAAGGGGCTACACCTTC
>TRBJ2-2|.|TRBD2|TRBV19
CASSVAGAGPGELFF
TGTGCCAGTAGCGTAGCGGGAGCCGGTCCCGGGGAGCTGTTTTTT
>TRBJ1-2|.|TRBD1|TRBV6-2/TRBV6-3
CASSLGQPNYGYTF
TGTGCCAGCAGCTTGGGACAGCCGAACTATGGCTACACCTTC
>TRBJ2-2|few|TRBD2|TRBV6-5
CASSYLAGGADGELFF
TGTGCCAGCAGCTACCTAGCGGGAGGGGCCGACGGGGAGCTGTTTTTT
>TRBJ2-3|.|TRBD2|TRBV5-1
CASSLAGGGSTDTQYF
TGCGCCAGCAGCTTGGCCGGCGGGGGGTCCACAGATACGCAGTATTTT
>TRBJ1-1|.|.|TRBV4-3
CASSPGSGATSDTEAFF
TGCGCCAGCAGCCCGGGGTCAGGGGCGACTTCGGACACTGAAGCTTTCTTT
>TRBJ1-3|.|.|TRBV11-3
CASSPRGYSGNTIYF
TGTGCCAGCAGCCCCCGGGGATACTCTGGAAACACCATATATTTT
>TRBJ2-3|.|.|TRBV6-5
CASSSPGVSQYF
TGTGCCAGCAGTTCCCCCGGAGTGTCACAGTATTTT
>TRBJ2-5|.|.|TRBV18
CASSPPGEETQYF
TGTGCCAGCTCACCACCCGGGGAAGAGACCCAGTACTTC
>TRBJ1-2|.|.|TRBV5-6
CASSRQQGNYGYTF
TGTGCCAGCAGCAGGCAACAGGGTAACTATGGCTACACCTTC
>TRBJ2-3|.|TRBD2|TRBV24-1
CATSDSGRGTDTQYF
TGTGCCACCAGTGATTCAGGGAGGGGCACAGATACGCAGTATTTT
>TRBJ1-2|once|.|TRBV19
CASMAGNYGYTF
TGTGCCAGTATGGCAGGGAACTATGGCTACACCTTC
>TRBJ1-6|.|.|TRBV6-2/TRBV6-3
CASSSTGSLHF
TGTGCCAGCAGTTCTACCGGGTCCCTCCACTTT
>TRBJ1-1|.|TRBD1|TRBV6-4
CASRVGQATAEAFF
TGTGCCAGCAGAGTGGGACAGGCGACTGCTGAAGCTTTCTTT
>TRBJ1-5|once|.|TRBV3-1/TRBV3-2
CASSQERGQPQHF
TGTGCCAGCAGCCAAGAAAGAGGGCAGCCCCAGCATTTT
>TRBJ1-5|.|.|TRBV5-1
CASSLDNYSNQPQHF
TGCGCCAGCAGCTTGGACAACTATAGCAATCAGCCCCAGCATTTT
>TRBJ1-2|.|.|TRBV2
CATTGSVYGYTF
TGTGCCACCACAGGGTCCGTCTATGGCTACACCTTC
>TRBJ1-5|.|TRBD1|TRBV30
CAWSVGGQGNQPQHF
TGTGCCTGGAGTGTAGGTGGACAGGGGAATCAGCCCCAGCATTTT
>TRBJ2-5|.|.|TRBV5-4
CASSLAQRQETQYF
TGTGCCAGCAGCTTGGCCCAACGGCAAGAGACCCAGTACTTC
>TRBJ2-1|.|TRBD2|TRBV30
CAWSVGGSENEQFF
TGTGCCTGGAGTGTTGGCGGGAGCGAGAATGAGCAGTTCTTC
>TRBJ2-2|.|TRBD2|TRBV19
CASSSFRIAGVPGELFF
TGTGCCAGTAGTTCCTTCCGTATAGCGGGAGTCCCCGGGGAGCTGTTTTTT
>TRBJ1-2|few|TRBD1|TRBV6-5
CASSSGTGANYGYTF
TGTGCCAGCAGTTCCGGGACAGGGGCTAACTATGGCTACACCTTC
>TRBJ1-6|once|TRBD1|TRBV2
CASSYNIPGQGFGSPLHF
TGTGCCAGCAGTTATAATATTCCGGGACAGGGGTTTGGTTCACCCCTCCACTTT
>TRBJ2-1|.|.|TRBV20-1
CSASSRVGGEQFF
TGCAGTGCTAGTTCGAGGGTGGGAGGTGAGCAGTTCTTC
>TRBJ2-7|once|.|TRBV28
CASSFTATYEQYF
TGTGCCAGCAGTTTCACAGCCACCTACGAGCAGTACTTC
>TRBJ2-5|.|.|TRBV7-2
CASSLQTGQETQYF
TGTGCCAGCAGCTTACAGACAGGACAAGAGACCCAGTACTTC
>TRBJ2-6|.|.|TRBV9
CASSVAGSGANVLTF
TGTGCCAGCAGCGTAGCGGGGTCCGGGGCCAACGTCCTGACTTTC
>TRBJ1-6|.|.|TRBV9
CASSVEGQGNSPLHF
TGTGCCAGCAGCGTAGAAGGCCAGGGCAATTCACCCCTCCACTTT
>TRBJ2-3|.|TRBD2|TRBV15
CATSRAPGGLEATQYF
TGTGCCACCAGCAGAGCCCCGGGAGGACTAGAGGCTACGCAGTATTTT
>TRBJ2-5|.|.|TRBV19
CATGIAGETQYF
TGTGCCACTGGGATCGCGGGGGAGACCCAGTACTTC
>TRBJ1-6|.|.|TRBV21-1
CASSKEAQRANSPLHF
TGTGCCAGCAGCAAAGAAGCTCAGCGGGCTAATTCACCCCTCCACTTT
>TRBJ2-3|.|.|TRBV24-1
CATSPRVGDTQYF
TGTGCCACCAGTCCCAGGGTCGGAGATACGCAGTATTTT
>TRBJ2-3|.|TRBD2|TRBV7-2
CASPLAGDPRTDTQYF
TGTGCCAGCCCACTAGCGGGGGACCCGCGCACAGATACGCAGTATTTT